This is a list of T cell receptor beta chains from one sample in a study of technical replicates of blood from several donors. Profiled with immunoSEQ multiplex PCR; TCRdb holds only in-frame clones, not every one. The sample yields 80,000 or so clones, roughly 98% seen once. Sequenced: T cells isolated from PBMCs. These receptors all stem from a human donor in good health. The CDR3 runs from the conserved cysteine through the conserved F or W. D genes are given only for firm matches. Only some rows state a clone size, as once, few, many or a class for expanded clones.

CDR3: CAMGQQETQYF
DNA: TGTGCCATGGGGCAACAAGAGACCCAGTACTTC
J: TRBJ2-5
V: TRBV10-3
D: -
size: -

CDR3: CASSPIAGGTYEQYF
DNA: TGTGCCAGCAGCCCGATAGCGGGGGGGACCTACGAGCAGTACTTC
J: TRBJ2-7
V: TRBV7-8
D: TRBD2
size: -

CDR3: CSVGTGWYTEAFF
DNA: TGCAGCGTTGGCACAGGGTGGTACACTGAAGCTTTCTTT
J: TRBJ1-1
V: TRBV29-1
D: -
size: -

CDR3: CASELYSNQPQHF
DNA: TGTGCCAGCGAGCTTTATAGCAATCAGCCCCAGCATTTT
J: TRBJ1-5
V: TRBV2
D: -
size: -

CDR3: CASSWGTGENTEAFF
DNA: TGCGCCAGCAGCTGGGGGACAGGGGAAAACACTGAAGCTTTCTTT
J: TRBJ1-1
V: TRBV5-1
D: TRBD1
size: -

CDR3: CASSLLAGQGADTEAFF
DNA: TGTGCCAGCAGCTTATTGGCGGGACAGGGGGCTGATACTGAAGCTTTCTTT
J: TRBJ1-1
V: TRBV7-6
D: TRBD1
size: -

CDR3: CSVEIGGTEAFF
DNA: TGCAGCGTTGAAATTGGAGGCACTGAAGCTTTCTTT
J: TRBJ1-1
V: TRBV29-1
D: -
size: -

CDR3: CASSRTGPRYEQYF
DNA: TGTGCCAGCAGCAGAACGGGTCCCCGATACGAGCAGTACTTC
J: TRBJ2-7
V: TRBV7-2
D: -
size: few

CDR3: CASSLKDRWYGYTF
DNA: TGCGCCAGCAGCTTGAAGGACAGATGGTATGGCTACACCTTC
J: TRBJ1-2
V: TRBV5-1
D: -
size: -

CDR3: CASGTGGNTEAFF
DNA: TGCGCCAGCGGGACAGGGGGAAACACTGAAGCTTTCTTT
J: TRBJ1-1
V: TRBV10-2
D: TRBD1
size: -

CDR3: CASRSGATEAFF
DNA: TGCGCCAGCAGATCAGGGGCCACTGAAGCTTTCTTT
J: TRBJ1-1
V: TRBV5-1
D: -
size: -

CDR3: CASSEPRDSQISYEQYF
DNA: TGTGCCAGCAGCGAACCCCGGGACAGCCAGATTTCCTACGAGCAGTACTTC
J: TRBJ2-7
V: TRBV9
D: TRBD1
size: -

CDR3: CASRDQSGHRGYYGYTF
DNA: TGTGCCAGCAGGGACCAGTCCGGGCACAGGGGATACTATGGCTACACCTTC
J: TRBJ1-2
V: TRBV28
D: TRBD1
size: -

CDR3: CSVVRSSYNEQFF
DNA: TGCAGCGTTGTTAGGAGCTCCTACAATGAGCAGTTCTTC
J: TRBJ2-1
V: TRBV29-1
D: -
size: -

CDR3: CASTQEGDTEAFF
DNA: TGCGCCAGCACCCAAGAGGGGGACACTGAAGCTTTCTTT
J: TRBJ1-1
V: TRBV10-1
D: -
size: -

CDR3: CASSQSLQGNTEAFF
DNA: TGCGCCAGCAGCCAATCCCTCCAGGGGAACACTGAAGCTTTCTTT
J: TRBJ1-1
V: TRBV4-1
D: -
size: -

CDR3: CASSLDQFSGNTIYF
DNA: TGTGCCAGCAGCTTAGATCAGTTCTCTGGAAACACCATATATTTT
J: TRBJ1-3
V: TRBV11-2
D: -
size: -

CDR3: CASSRNSEAFF
DNA: TGTGCCAGCAGCCGCAACAGTGAAGCTTTCTTT
J: TRBJ1-1
V: TRBV28
D: -
size: -

CDR3: CASSILAGSQETQYF
DNA: TGTGCCAGTAGTATACTAGCGGGATCCCAAGAGACCCAGTACTTC
J: TRBJ2-5
V: TRBV19
D: TRBD2
size: -

CDR3: CAANARQGGSGANVLTF
DNA: TGCGCCGCCAATGCGAGACAGGGAGGTTCTGGGGCCAACGTCCTGACTTTC
J: TRBJ2-6
V: TRBV10-1
D: -
size: -

CDR3: CSVEKAGQRLGYTF
DNA: TGCAGCGTTGAAAAGGCAGGGCAGCGCCTGGGCTACACCTTC
J: TRBJ1-2
V: TRBV29-1
D: -
size: -

CDR3: CASRTGSTEAFF
DNA: TGTGCCAGCAGGACAGGGTCCACTGAAGCTTTCTTT
J: TRBJ1-1
V: TRBV11-3
D: TRBD1
size: -

CDR3: CASSLYTDTQYF
DNA: TGCGCCAGCAGCTTGTATACAGATACGCAGTATTTT
J: TRBJ2-3
V: TRBV5-1
D: -
size: -